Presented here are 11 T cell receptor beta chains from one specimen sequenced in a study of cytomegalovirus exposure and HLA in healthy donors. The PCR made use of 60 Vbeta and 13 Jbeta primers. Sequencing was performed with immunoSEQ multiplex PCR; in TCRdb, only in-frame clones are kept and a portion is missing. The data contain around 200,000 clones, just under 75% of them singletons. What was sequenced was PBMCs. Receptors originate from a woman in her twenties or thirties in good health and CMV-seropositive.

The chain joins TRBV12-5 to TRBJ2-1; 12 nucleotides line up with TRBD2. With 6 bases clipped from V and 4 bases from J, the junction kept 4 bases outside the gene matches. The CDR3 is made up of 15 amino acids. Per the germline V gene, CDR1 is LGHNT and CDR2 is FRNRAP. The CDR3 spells CASGTGLAGYNEQFF. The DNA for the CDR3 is TGTGCTAGTGGGACCGGACTAGCGGGGTACAATGAGCAGTTCTTC.

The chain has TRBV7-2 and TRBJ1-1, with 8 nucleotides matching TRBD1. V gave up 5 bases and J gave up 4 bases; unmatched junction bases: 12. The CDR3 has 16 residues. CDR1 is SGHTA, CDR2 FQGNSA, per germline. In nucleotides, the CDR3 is TGTGCCAGCAGCCGCGTAACAGGGGGGGGCGGCACTGAAGCTTTCTTT. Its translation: CASSRVTGGGGTEAFF.

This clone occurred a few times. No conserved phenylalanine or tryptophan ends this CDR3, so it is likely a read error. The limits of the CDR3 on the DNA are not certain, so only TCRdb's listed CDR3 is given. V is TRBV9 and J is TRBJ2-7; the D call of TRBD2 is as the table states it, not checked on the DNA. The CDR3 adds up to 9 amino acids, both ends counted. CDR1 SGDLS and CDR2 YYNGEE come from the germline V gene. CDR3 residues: CAARAGGLI.

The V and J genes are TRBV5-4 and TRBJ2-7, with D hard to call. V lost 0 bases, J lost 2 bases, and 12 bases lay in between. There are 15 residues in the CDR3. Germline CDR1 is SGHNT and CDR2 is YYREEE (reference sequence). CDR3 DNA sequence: TGTGCCAGCAGCTTGGAACCTAGTAGAGCCTACGAGCAGTACTTC. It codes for CASSLEPSRAYEQYF.

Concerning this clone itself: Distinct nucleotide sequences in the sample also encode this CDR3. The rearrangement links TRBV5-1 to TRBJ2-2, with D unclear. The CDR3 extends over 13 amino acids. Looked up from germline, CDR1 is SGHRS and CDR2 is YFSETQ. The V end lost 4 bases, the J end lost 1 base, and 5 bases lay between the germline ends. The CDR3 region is CASSSENTGELFF. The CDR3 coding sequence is TGCGCCAGCAGCAGCGAGAACACCGGGGAGCTGTTTTTT.

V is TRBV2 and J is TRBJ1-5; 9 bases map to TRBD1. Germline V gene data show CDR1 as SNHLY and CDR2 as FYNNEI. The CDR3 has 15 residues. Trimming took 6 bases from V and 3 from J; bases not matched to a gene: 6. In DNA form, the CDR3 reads TGTGCCAGCAGGGACAGGGGAGTCCCCAATCAGCCCCAGCATTTT. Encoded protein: CASRDRGVPNQPQHF.

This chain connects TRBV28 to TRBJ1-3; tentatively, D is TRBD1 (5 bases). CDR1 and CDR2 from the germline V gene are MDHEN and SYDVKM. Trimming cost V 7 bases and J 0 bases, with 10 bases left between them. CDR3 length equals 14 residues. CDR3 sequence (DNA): TGTGCCAGCAAGGACGGACACTCTGGAAACACCATATATTTT. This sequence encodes CASKDGHSGNTIYF.

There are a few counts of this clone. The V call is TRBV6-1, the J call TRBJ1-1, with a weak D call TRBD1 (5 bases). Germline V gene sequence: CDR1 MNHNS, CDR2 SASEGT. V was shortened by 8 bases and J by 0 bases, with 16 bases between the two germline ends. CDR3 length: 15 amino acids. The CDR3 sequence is CASGGTWSVNTEAFF. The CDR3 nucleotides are TGTGCCAGCGGGGGGACTTGGAGCGTGAACACTGAAGCTTTCTTT.

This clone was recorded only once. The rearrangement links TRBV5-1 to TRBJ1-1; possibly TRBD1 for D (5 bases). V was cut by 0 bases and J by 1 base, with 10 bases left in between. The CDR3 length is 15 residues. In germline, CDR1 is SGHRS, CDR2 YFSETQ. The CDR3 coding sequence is TGCGCCAGCAGCTTGGCCGTCGGGGGGAACACTGAAGCTTTCTTT. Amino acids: CASSLAVGGNTEAFF.

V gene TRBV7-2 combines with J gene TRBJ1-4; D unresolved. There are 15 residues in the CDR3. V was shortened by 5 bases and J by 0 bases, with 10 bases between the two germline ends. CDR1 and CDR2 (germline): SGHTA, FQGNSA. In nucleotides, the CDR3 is TGTGCCAGCAGCCCGAGGGCAGCAACTAATGAAAAACTGTTTTTT. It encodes CASSPRAATNEKLFF.

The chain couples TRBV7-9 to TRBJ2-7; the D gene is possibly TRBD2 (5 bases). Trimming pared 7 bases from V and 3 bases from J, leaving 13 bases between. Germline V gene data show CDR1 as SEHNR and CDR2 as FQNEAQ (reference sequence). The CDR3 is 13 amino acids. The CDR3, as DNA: TGTGCCAGCACCCCACTAGGGAGCTACGAGCAGTACTTC. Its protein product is CASTPLGSYEQYF.